The next 3 T cell receptor beta chains were all read from a single sample in a study of blood T cell repertoires in COVID-19. Generated by immunoSEQ multiplex PCR, the TCRdb table keeps only in-frame clones and is missing some. Of a few hundred thousand clones listed, 80% to 90% are singletons. The sample consisted of PBMCs or T cells enriched from blood (not recorded which). The receptors derive from a man aged 25 to 45 who had recovered from COVID-19.

The chain is built from TRBV12-3 or TRBV12-4 and TRBJ1-1; possible D gene TRBD1, 5 bases. The V end lost 7 bases, the J end lost 10 bases, and 19 bases lay between the germline ends. CDR3 length: 13 amino acids. DNA of the CDR3: TGTGCCAGCAAGTCAGGGCGGTTCGGGAGAGCTTTCTTT. This encodes CASKSGRFGRAFF.

V is TRBV3-1 (or the pseudogene TRBV3-2) and J is TRBJ2-5, with D possibly matching TRBD2 (7 bases). V was pared by 4 bases and J by 4 bases, with 13 bases between. The CDR3 extends over 14 amino acids. The germline gives CDR1 LGHDT, CDR2 YNNKEL (reference sequence). The CDR3, as DNA: TGTGCCAGCAGCCTTACGGGGGGCCGAGAGACCCAGTACTTC. Amino acids: CASSLTGGRETQYF.

The rearrangement joins TRBV29-1 to TRBJ1-1; 8 nucleotides agree with TRBD1. Germline V gene lookup returns CDR1 SQVTM and CDR2 ANQGSEA. J lost 8 bases, V lost 4 bases, and 3 bases had no gene match. The CDR3 runs to 11 residues. The CDR3 reads CSVGGDREAFF. The CDR3 nucleotides read TGCAGCGTTGGAGGGGACAGGGAAGCTTTCTTT. The full variable domain, its missing parts supplied by reference TRBV29-1 and TRBJ1-1, is SAVISQKPSRDICQRGTSLTIQCQVDSQVTMMFWYRQQPGQSLTLIATANQGSEATYESGFVIDKFPISRPNLTFSTLTVSNMSPEDSSIYLCSVGGDREAFFGQGTRLTVV.